This T cell receptor (beta chain) is drawn from a study of CD8 T cells in Susac syndrome. Findings and limits, study-wide: The study recognized that its TCR sequencing and HLA analysis covered a relatively small number of individuals.

From blood CD8+ and CD4+ T cells, TCR beta sequences were generated. cDNA came from approximately 0.5 to 1 ug RNA primed by random hexamers. Via MiXCR, TCRdb re-called the immunoSEQ multiplex PCR reads, giving one row per CDR3 protein. The table includes over 95,000 distinct CDR3 sequences, 80% to 95% detected once. The junction had 8 bases not matched to a gene; V was cut back by 6 bases and J by 5 bases. Germline V gene sequence: CDR1 MNHEY, CDR2 SVGEGT. The CDR3 sequence is 14 residues long. As regards this clonotype: Its antigen is not known.

This sequence joins TRBV6-2 or TRBV6-3 and TRBJ2-5; 8 positions match TRBD2. The sample comprised CD4+ T cells from PBMCs. The TCR sequence derives from a human donor in good health. The CDR3 loop reads CASSNAGGAETQYF. The CDR3 region has the DNA TGTGCCAGCAGCAACGCGGGGGGAGCCGAGACCCAGTACTTC.